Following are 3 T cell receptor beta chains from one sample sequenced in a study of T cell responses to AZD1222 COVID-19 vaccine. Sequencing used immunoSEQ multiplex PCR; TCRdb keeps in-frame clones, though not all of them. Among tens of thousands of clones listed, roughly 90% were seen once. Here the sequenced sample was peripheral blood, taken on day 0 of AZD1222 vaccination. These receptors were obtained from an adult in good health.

Written as DNA, the CDR3 is TGCGCCAGCAGTTCACAGAAGAACGAGCAGTACTTC. It translates to CASSSQKNEQYF. The V call is TRBV5-1, the J call TRBJ2-7; D is uncertain. The CDR3 runs to 12 residues. The V gene lost 5 bases and the J gene lost 5 bases, with 11 bases spanning the gap. The germline gives CDR1 SGHRS, CDR2 YFSETQ.

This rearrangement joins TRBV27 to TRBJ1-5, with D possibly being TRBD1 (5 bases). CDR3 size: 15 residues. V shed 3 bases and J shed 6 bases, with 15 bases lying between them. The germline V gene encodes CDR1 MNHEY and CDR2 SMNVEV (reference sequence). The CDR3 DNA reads TGTGCCAGCAGTTTTGGTCCGGGGGGGGGTCAGCCCCAGCATTTT. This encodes CASSFGPGGGQPQHF.

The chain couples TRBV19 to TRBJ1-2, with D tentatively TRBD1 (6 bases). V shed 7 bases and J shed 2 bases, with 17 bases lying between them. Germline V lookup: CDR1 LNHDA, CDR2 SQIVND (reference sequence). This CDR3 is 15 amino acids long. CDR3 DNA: TGTGCCAGTAATGGTCTCACAGGGTCAAACTATGGCTACACCTTC. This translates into CASNGLTGSNYGYTF.